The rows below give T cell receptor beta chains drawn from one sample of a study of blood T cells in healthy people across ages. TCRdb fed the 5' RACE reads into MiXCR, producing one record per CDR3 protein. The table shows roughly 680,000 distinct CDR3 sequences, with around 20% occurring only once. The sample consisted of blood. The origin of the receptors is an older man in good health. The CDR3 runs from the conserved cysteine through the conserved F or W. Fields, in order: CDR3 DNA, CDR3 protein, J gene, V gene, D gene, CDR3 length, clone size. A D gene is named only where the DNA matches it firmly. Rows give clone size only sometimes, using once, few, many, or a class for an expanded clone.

cdr3_nt: TGCGCCAGCAGCCGCGGACAGGCACCCTACGAGCAGTACTTC
cdr3_aa: CASSRGQAPYEQYF
j_call: TRBJ2-7
v_call: TRBV5-1
d_call: TRBD1
cdr3_length: 14
clone_size: .

cdr3_nt: TGTGCCAGCAGCCAAGTCAGGGGAAAGGAGCAGTTCTTC
cdr3_aa: CASSQVRGKEQFF
j_call: TRBJ2-1
v_call: TRBV3-1
d_call: .
cdr3_length: 13
clone_size: .

cdr3_nt: TGCGCCAGCAGGAGACTAGCGGGAGACAGCTACGAGCAGTACTTC
cdr3_aa: CASRRLAGDSYEQYF
j_call: TRBJ2-7
v_call: TRBV5-1
d_call: TRBD2
cdr3_length: 15
clone_size: .

cdr3_nt: TGCGCCAGCAGCTTGAGTGCAGCACCGAACACCGGGGAGCTGTTTTTT
cdr3_aa: CASSLSAAPNTGELFF
j_call: TRBJ2-2
v_call: TRBV5-1
d_call: .
cdr3_length: 16
clone_size: .

cdr3_nt: TGTGCCAGCAGTACCGACAGGGTGAGCTCCTACGAGCAGTACTTC
cdr3_aa: CASSTDRVSSYEQYF
j_call: TRBJ2-7
v_call: TRBV6-2/TRBV6-3
d_call: TRBD1
cdr3_length: 15
clone_size: few

cdr3_nt: TGTGCCGGCAGTTTATTGGGGAGGGACGGCGATTTCTTC
cdr3_aa: CAGSLLGRDGDFF
j_call: TRBJ2-5
v_call: TRBV28
d_call: TRBD2
cdr3_length: 13
clone_size: .

cdr3_nt: TGTGCCAGCAGTTACTCCCGGGGCAGAGTGTACCAAGAGACCCAGTACTTC
cdr3_aa: CASSYSRGRVYQETQYF
j_call: TRBJ2-5
v_call: TRBV6-5
d_call: .
cdr3_length: 17
clone_size: .

cdr3_nt: TGCGCCAGCAGCTTGGAAGATACGCGGCATTTT
cdr3_aa: CASSLEDTRHF
j_call: TRBJ2-3
v_call: TRBV5-1
d_call: .
cdr3_length: 11
clone_size: .

cdr3_nt: TGTGCCAGCTCACCACGGGACAGCCCCCGGGAGACCCAGTACTTC
cdr3_aa: CASSPRDSPRETQYF
j_call: TRBJ2-5
v_call: TRBV18
d_call: TRBD1
cdr3_length: 15
clone_size: few

cdr3_nt: TGTGCCAGCAGTCGACGGGCCGATACGCAGTATTTT
cdr3_aa: CASSRRADTQYF
j_call: TRBJ2-3
v_call: TRBV28
d_call: .
cdr3_length: 12
clone_size: .

cdr3_nt: TGTGCCAGAACGGGACTAGCGAATCCCTACGAGCAGTACTTC
cdr3_aa: CARTGLANPYEQYF
j_call: TRBJ2-7
v_call: TRBV2
d_call: TRBD2
cdr3_length: 14
clone_size: .

cdr3_nt: TGTGCCAGCAGCTTCGACAGACAAGAGACCCAGTACTTC
cdr3_aa: CASSFDRQETQYF
j_call: TRBJ2-5
v_call: TRBV28
d_call: .
cdr3_length: 13
clone_size: many

cdr3_nt: TGTGCCAGCAGTTTAGAGCTTCGTGGGAGGACCACCGGGGAGCTGTTTTTT
cdr3_aa: CASSLELRGRTTGELFF
j_call: TRBJ2-2
v_call: TRBV12-3/TRBV12-4
d_call: .
cdr3_length: 17
clone_size: many

cdr3_nt: TGTGCCAGCAGTTTAGGGGCTGGCTATAATTCACCCCTCCACTTT
cdr3_aa: CASSLGAGYNSPLHF
j_call: TRBJ1-6
v_call: TRBV27
d_call: .
cdr3_length: 15
clone_size: .

cdr3_nt: TGCAGTGCTAGGGACTACAGATACAATGAGCAGTTCTTC
cdr3_aa: CSARDYRYNEQFF
j_call: TRBJ2-1
v_call: TRBV20-1
d_call: .
cdr3_length: 13
clone_size: .